This entry is about one TCR beta chain. No cognate antigen has been identified for it. Per-nucleotide qualities are absent, and no much larger clonotype sits a single base away. Ophthalmopathy patients had moderately to severely active disease, Clinical Activity Score of at least 3, NOSPECS grade of at least 4, and duration under 3 months. Patients with uncontrolled infections, other autoimmune diseases, pregnancy or lactation were excluded. Diagnoses were based on clinical symptoms, serum thyroxine and TRAb, thyroid ultrasound and orbital computed tomography. PBMCs were separated from approximately 10 ml of fresh peripheral blood using Ficoll-Paque density gradient centrifugation. Total RNA was extracted with Trizol reagent, and quality was checked on an Agilent 2100 Bioanalyzer. The sample belongs to a study of T cells in Graves' hyperthyroidism and ophthalmopathy (dated by TCRdb to the late 2010s). For context, the study as a whole: Peripheral blood samples were taken at initial diagnosis, before any treatment was given. TCR V-J signatures able to tell the groups apart were searched for in a discovery cohort of 95 or so patients, of whom around 42 had Graves' ophthalmopathy and 57 had stable Graves' hyperthyroidism. Prospective prediction of ophthalmopathy was tested in an independent validation cohort consisting of fewer than 20 hyperthyroidism patients and some 15 patients who later progressed to ophthalmopathy. For training and testing, the roughly 100 patients in the discovery cohort were randomly divided in a 7:3 ratio. In six Graves' hyperthyroidism patients, the study also compared T-cell repertoires from thyroid tissue with T-cell repertoires from blood. Once sampling was done, hyperthyroidism patients were given methimazole at a starting dose of 30 mg daily, whereas ophthalmopathy patients were given high-dose intravenous methylprednisolone. TCR Vbeta CDR3 sequencing of 135 peripheral blood samples (over 40 ophthalmopathy, about 75 hyperthyroidism and some 17 progressor patients) is reported in the paper.

The TCR beta CDR3 regions were amplified from RNA transcripts. The first round of RT-PCR for the TCR CDR3 was performed with the HTBI primer set and the Qiagen OneStep RT-PCR kit. Libraries were constructed in a second round of multiplex PCR, after which size selection and purification were carried out. The libraries were sequenced on an Illumina HiSeq2000 using paired-end 100 bp reads. Per the authors' processing: SOAPnuke was used to process the raw data, removing reads that contained adapters or uncalled bases, had a mean Phred below 15, or lacked an exact match to the constant primer or identifier. COPE v1.2.5 was used to merge the high-quality paired reads, and each unique nucleotide sequence was defined as a clonotype. MiTCR v1.1 was used to align clonotypes to the IMGT TRBV, TRBD and TRBJ reference segments. Analysis was restricted to V-J combinations with a frequency above 0.0001, which covered roughly 99% of repertoires. A TCS score was defined as the ratio between F50 (clonal expansion) and ExV (chaos), using BLOSUM62-based TCRdist between CDR3 peptides within each V-J. Welch's t-statistics and random forest reduced fewer than 600 V-J features to roughly 13, which were used in a naive Bayes classifier (R e1071). TCRdb reworked the public reads: Q25 trimming with fastp, MiXCR clone assembly, productive beta chains retained. Every entry covers one CDR3 protein and lists the most common genes and DNA from its rows. Here the V and J calls rest on TCRdb's processing, not on the authors' analysis. A total of about 250,000 distinct CDR3 sequences appear in this sample, 20% to 25% of them only once. The top ten clonotypes cover around 62% of the sample.

Study-level results and caveats: In cross-validation, a model built on a 13 V-J signature told ophthalmopathy apart from stable hyperthyroidism with approximately 90% sensitivity and approximately 81% specificity, and in testing the same model reached 80%/75%. Blood samples also contained most of the expanded thyroid clonotypes (frequency above 0.001), which suggests that blood repertoires may reflect thyroid immune responses. During validation, the model predicted progression to ophthalmopathy a median of approximately 6.5 months ahead of onset, with approximately 71% sensitivity and about 72% specificity. No statistical method was used to set the sample size in advance, and investigators knew the group allocation.

From the germline V gene, CDR1 is SGDLS and CDR2 is YYNGEE. The CDR3 goes from the cysteine to the phenylalanine over 14 residues. This entry keeps only the CDR3 DNA: 42 bases, framed from base 1. V loses 3 bases at its end and J loses 3 bases; junction bases beyond the gene matches: 5. The sequencing input was blood. The sequence came from a man aged 25-40 years with Graves' ophthalmopathy. The V gene is TRBV9 and the J gene is TRBJ2-5; TRBD2 aligns with 7 central bases. The nucleotide sequence is TGTGCCAGCAGCGCCCAAAGCGGGAAAGAGACCCAGTACTTC. Its protein reads: CASSAQSGKETQYF.